Each of the 31 T cell receptor beta chains below was sequenced from the same sample in a study of response to subunit inactivated influenza vaccine. Each CDR3 protein gets one entry after TCRdb re-called the RT-PCR reads with MiXCR. The table lists 590,000 or so distinct CDR3 sequences, 14% of them singletons. The sample here was PBMCs from blood, taken less than 15 days before vaccination. All receptors come from a man in his fifties or sixties who received an inactivated influenza vaccine.

Only a few counts were recorded for this clonotype. The genes are TRBV4-2 and TRBJ1-2; D might be TRBD1 (5 bases). The V end lost 4 bases, the J end lost 1 base, and 10 bases lay between the germline ends. The CDR3 totals 14 residues. Looked up from germline, CDR1 is LGHNA and CDR2 is YNFKEQ. The CDR3 loop is CASSLEGINYGYTF. In DNA, the CDR3 is TGTGCCAGCAGCCTCGAGGGGATTAACTATGGCTACACCTTC.

This clonotype turned up a few times. This rearrangement joins TRBV11-2 to TRBJ1-1; D remains unclear. This CDR3 has 14 amino acids. CDR1 is SGHAT and CDR2 is FQNNGV in the germline V gene. Trimming took off 5 bases at V and 2 bases at J, with 12 bases between the two ends. The CDR3 region is CASSVSTVNTEAFF. The CDR3 DNA follows: TGTGCCAGCAGCGTTAGTACAGTAAACACTGAAGCTTTCTTT.

This clonotype has just a few counts. V is TRBV5-1 and J is TRBJ2-3; D not certain. Germline V CDR1 and CDR2: SGHRS, YFSETQ. Between the trimmed V and J ends, which lost 1 base and 6 bases, there was a span of 12 bases. The CDR3 extends over 14 amino acids. The CDR3 DNA reads as TGCGCCAGCAGCTTGCAACCGGATCGGGATACGCAGTATTTT. Protein product: CASSLQPDRDTQYF.

The chain carries TRBV11-2 and TRBJ1-3; TRBD1 might be the D (6 bases). Germline values: CDR1 SGHAT, CDR2 FQNNGV. V dropped 4 bases and J dropped 6 bases, with 16 bases sitting between them. This CDR3 is built from 15 residues. CDR3 loop: CASSSMTGLENTIYF. The DNA of the CDR3 is TGTGCCAGCAGCTCCATGACAGGCTTAGAAAACACCATATATTTT.

This clonotype was counted only a few times. The genes are TRBV30 and TRBJ2-1; D is undetermined. The germline gives CDR1 GTSNPN, CDR2 SVGIG (reference sequence). V was cut by 1 base and J by 0 bases, with 7 bases left in between. The CDR3 length is 14 residues. The CDR3, as DNA: TGTGCCTGGAGTGAGCTCCTCTCCTACAATGAGCAGTTCTTC. This sequence encodes CAWSELLSYNEQFF.

V usage is TRBV18 and J usage is TRBJ2-3; D gene unclear. V lost 4 bases, J lost 0 bases, and 11 bases lay in between. Germline values: CDR1 KGHSH, CDR2 LQKENI. The length of the CDR3 is 15 residues. The CDR3 is CASSLAHTSTDTQYF. The CDR3 DNA reads TGTGCCAGCTCACTTGCGCATACTAGCACAGATACGCAGTATTTT.

The table lists this clonotype with many counts. The chain employs TRBV30 and TRBJ2-1; 7 positions agree with TRBD2. The CDR3 is 12 residues long. Losses at the gene ends were 4 bases for V and 7 bases for J; bases not matched to a gene: 4. Germline assignment: CDR1 GTSNPN and CDR2 SVGIG (reference sequence). The CDR3 spells CAWKGRENEQFF. The CDR3 DNA reads TGTGCCTGGAAAGGGAGGGAGAATGAGCAGTTCTTC. Filled out from reference TRBV30 and TRBJ2-1, the complete variable domain reads SQTIHQWPATLVQPVGSPLSLECTVEGTSNPNLYWYRQAAGRGLQLLFYSVGIGQISSEVPQNLSASRPQDRQFILSSKKLLLSDSGFYLCAWKGRENEQFFGPGTRLTVL.

This sequence joins TRBV7-3 and TRBJ2-1, with D unclear. The germline gives CDR1 SGHTA, CDR2 FQGTGA. This CDR3 region has 14 residues. V was clipped by 1 base and J by 3 bases, with 7 bases between them. CDR3 nucleotide sequence: TGTGCCAGCAGCTTAAAGGCGGACTACAATGAGCAGTTCTTC. Translating gives CASSLKADYNEQFF.

The CDR3, as DNA: TGTGCCAGCAGTCCCGGCAGGGGGAGAGGGCATGAGCAGTTCTTC. Its translation is CASSPGRGRGHEQFF. The V call is TRBV28, the J call TRBJ2-1, with 7 bases identical to TRBD1. This CDR3 has 15 amino acids. Germline values: CDR1 MDHEN, CDR2 SYDVKM. The V and J ends lost 5 bases and 8 bases, in that order; junction bases with no gene match: 12.

This clonotype was observed many times. The chain links TRBV12-3 or TRBV12-4 to TRBJ2-1, with a tentative D call TRBD1 (6 bases). CDR3 length equals 15 residues. The V and J ends lost 2 bases and 7 bases respectively, with 15 bases between them. CDR3 region: CASSLQGLGRNEQFF. The DNA for the CDR3 is TGTGCCAGCAGTTTACAGGGGCTGGGTAGGAATGAGCAGTTCTTC.

This clonotype occurred many times. CDR3 coding DNA: TGCGCCAGCAGCTTCGGGGGACAGGGTATCTCTGAAGCTTTCTTT. Translating it yields CASSFGGQGISEAFF. This chain links TRBV5-1 with TRBJ1-1; 9 nucleotides match TRBD1. Trimming removed 2 bases from V and 6 bases from J; junction bases left unmatched: 8. The germline CDR1 and CDR2 sequences are SGHRS and YFSETQ. The CDR3 sequence is 15 residues long.

This clonotype occurred many times. The J gene is TRBJ1-2, the V gene TRBV6-2 or TRBV6-3, with D uncertain. CDR1 and CDR2 (germline): MNHEY, SVGEGT. The CDR3 totals 14 residues. The V gene lost 7 bases and the J gene lost 3 bases, with 15 bases spanning the gap. In DNA form, the CDR3 reads TGTGCCAGCATCGAATCCGGGAGCTACTATGGCTACACCTTC. Its translation: CASIESGSYYGYTF.

The chain links TRBV5-6 to TRBJ2-2; D may be TRBD1 (5 bases). Trimming took 2 bases from V and 0 from J, leaving 11 bases between them. The CDR3 runs to 16 residues. Looked up from germline, CDR1 is SGHDT and CDR2 is YYEEEE. The CDR3 bases are TGTGCCAGCAGCTTAGACGGACACACGAACACCGGGGAGCTGTTTTTT. This gives the protein CASSLDGHTNTGELFF.

The chain links TRBV20-1 to TRBJ2-7, with 9 nucleotides matching TRBD2. This CDR3 has 14 amino acids. J gave up 2 bases and V 3 bases, and 5 bases lay outside the gene matches. Germline values: CDR1 DFQATT, CDR2 SNEGSKA (reference sequence). CDR3 protein: CSARSLAGTYEQYF. The DNA for the CDR3 is TGCAGTGCTAGGAGCCTAGCGGGAACCTACGAGCAGTACTTC.

This clonotype was seen only a few times. The V and J genes are TRBV10-3 and TRBJ1-4, with TRBD1 matching 7 bases. This CDR3 contains 15 residues. After removal of 6 bases from V and 4 bases from J, the junction contained 8 bases not matched to a gene. Looked up from germline, CDR1 is ENHRY and CDR2 is SYGVKD. CDR3 sequence reads: CAIRAGTASNEKLFF. The CDR3, as DNA: TGTGCCATCAGAGCCGGGACAGCAAGTAATGAAAAACTGTTTTTT.

This clonotype was seen more than once but under ten times. The chain employs TRBV4-3 and TRBJ1-1; 7 nucleotides agree with TRBD1. J gave up 5 bases and V 0 bases, and 6 bases lay outside the gene matches. This CDR3 contains 15 residues. From germline, CDR1 is LGHNA and CDR2 YSLEER. For the CDR3, the DNA is TGCGCCAGCAGCCAAGAGGGCAGGGGGGATACTGAAGCTTTCTTT. Protein: CASSQEGRGDTEAFF.

CDR3 residues: CSVVRGASTDTQYF. The CDR3 coding sequence is TGCAGCGTTGTACGTGGGGCTAGCACAGATACGCAGTATTTT. The chain uses TRBV29-1 and TRBJ2-3, with a tentative D call TRBD1 (5 bases). Germline CDR1 reads SQVTM; CDR2 reads ANQGSEA. Trimming cost V 4 bases and J 0 bases, with 11 bases left between them. The CDR3 totals 14 residues.

This clonotype was seen only a few times. The chain recombines TRBV3-1 with TRBJ2-3, with TRBD2 matching 8 bases. With V trimmed by 1 base and J by 2 bases, 5 bases remained unmatched. The CDR3 extends over 16 amino acids. CDR1 and CDR2 from the germline V gene are LGHDT and YNNKEL (reference sequence). The CDR3 loop is CASSQVAGSSTDTQYF. The CDR3 DNA reads as TGTGCCAGCAGCCAAGTAGCGGGGTCATCCACAGATACGCAGTATTTT.

This clonotype occurred a few times. The chain recombines TRBV12-3 or TRBV12-4 with TRBJ2-1; TRBD2 matches at 11 bases. V gave up 6 bases and J gave up 2 bases; unmatched junction bases: 3. The CDR3 runs 15 residues. CDR3 in amino acids: CASRQLAGAYNEQFF. DNA for the CDR3: TGTGCCAGCAGGCAACTAGCGGGAGCCTACAATGAGCAGTTCTTC.

In this sample, this clonotype turned up many times. V usage is TRBV11-2 and J usage is TRBJ1-2, with TRBD1 matching over 7 bases. Per germline, CDR1 SGHAT and CDR2 FQNNGV. Trimming took 5 bases from V and 3 from J; bases not matched to a gene: 6. This CDR3 comprises 14 residues. The CDR3 region has the DNA TGTGCCAGCAGCCCACCCGGACAGGACTATGGCTACACCTTC. Translating it yields CASSPPGQDYGYTF.

This clonotype was counted a few times. The chain uses TRBV29-1 and TRBJ1-4; D perhaps matches TRBD1 (5 bases). The V end lost 6 bases, the J end lost 4 bases, and 18 bases lay between the germline ends. CDR3 length equals 15 residues. Germline assignment: CDR1 SQVTM and CDR2 ANQGSEA. The CDR3 sequence is CSVLGGRLGNEKLFF. CDR3 DNA: TGCAGCGTCCTCGGGGGTCGGTTGGGTAATGAAAAACTGTTTTTT.

With respect to this clonotype: The junction and the germline gene differ at one end; a read error may be behind it. The V gene is TRBV6-2 or TRBV6-3, the J gene TRBJ2-1; 11 bases line up with TRBD2. Germline loops: CDR1 MNHEY, CDR2 SVGEGT. The CDR3 totals 15 residues. CDR3 DNA: TGTGTCAGCAGTGCATTAGCGGGAGGGTACAATGAGCAGTTCTTC. This sequence encodes CVSSALAGGYNEQFF.

The rearrangement uses TRBV9 and TRBJ2-3; 14 bases map to TRBD2. With V trimmed by 4 bases and J by 10 bases, 8 bases remained unmatched. CDR1 and CDR2 (germline): SGDLS, YYNGEE. The CDR3 is made up of 15 amino acids. CDR3 in amino acids: CASSPGLAGGSAQYF. The CDR3 bases are TGTGCCAGCAGCCCAGGACTAGCGGGAGGAAGTGCGCAGTATTTT.

A few counts support this clonotype. The chain couples TRBV5-1 to TRBJ2-7; no firm D call. The germline V and J ends were trimmed by 5 bases and 2 bases, with 11 bases remaining between them. The CDR3 extends over 13 amino acids. Germline values: CDR1 SGHRS, CDR2 YFSETQ. CDR3 sequence: CASRVQQTYEQYF. CDR3 DNA sequence: TGCGCCAGCAGAGTGCAGCAAACCTACGAGCAGTACTTC.

The sample holds a few counts of this clonotype. This sequence joins TRBV10-3 and TRBJ2-1; 11 bases agree with TRBD1. The CDR3 has 15 amino acids. CDR1 is ENHRY and CDR2 is SYGVKD in the germline V gene. V shed 2 bases and J 7 bases; nucleotides not matched to a gene: 4. CDR3 region: CAISENRDRGNEQFF. In DNA form, the CDR3 reads TGTGCCATCAGTGAGAACCGGGACAGGGGGAATGAGCAGTTCTTC.

The CDR3 DNA is TGTGCCAGCAGTTTATCAGGGGGAAGGAACATTCAGTACTTC. Translating gives CASSLSGGRNIQYF. This rearrangement joins TRBV27 to TRBJ2-4, with a tentative D call TRBD1 (6 bases). Looked up from germline, CDR1 is MNHEY and CDR2 is SMNVEV (reference sequence). The ends were cut back, 0 bases at V and 7 bases at J, with 10 bases in the middle. The CDR3 contains 14 residues.

Only a few counts were recorded for this clonotype. The V call is TRBV7-2, the J call TRBJ2-3, with D hard to call. The V gene lost 5 bases and the J gene lost 6 bases, with 15 bases spanning the gap. The CDR3 is 14 residues long. Germline V gives CDR1 SGHTA, CDR2 FQGNSA. CDR3 sequence reads: CASSLGPWLDTQYF. The CDR3 coding sequence is TGTGCCAGCAGCCTAGGCCCATGGTTGGATACGCAGTATTTT.

This clonotype was detected only a few times. At one end, the junction sequence differs from germline, possibly due to a read error. The CDR3 spells CASSLFDRDKRVF. The CDR3 DNA follows: TGTGCCAGCAGCCTCTTTGACCGGGACAAAAGGGTTTTT. The rearrangement joins TRBV3-1 to TRBJ1-4, with D possibly matching TRBD1 (6 bases). Germline V gene lookup returns CDR1 LGHDT and CDR2 YNNKEL (reference sequence). The CDR3 extends over 13 amino acids.

The V and J genes are TRBV20-1 and TRBJ2-7; TRBD2 aligns across 7 bases. Germline CDR1 DFQATT, CDR2 SNEGSKA (reference sequence). The CDR3 totals 16 residues. J lost 2 bases, V lost 3 bases, and 13 bases had no gene match. The CDR3 coding sequence is TGCAGTGCTAGCAGCCTACTAGCGAGAGAGCCCTACGAGCAGTACTTC. It is translated as CSASSLLAREPYEQYF.

The V and J genes are TRBV7-3 and TRBJ2-7; 9 bases match TRBD1. The CDR3 has 15 amino acids. Germline CDR1 reads SGHTA; CDR2 reads FQGTGA. Germline trimming cut 5 bases from V and 4 bases from J; bases unmatched to any gene: 9. CDR3 nucleotide sequence: TGTGCCAGCAGCAAAGCCGGGACAGGGAGGTACGAGCAGTACTTC. Protein product: CASSKAGTGRYEQYF.

The V call is TRBV20-1, the J call TRBJ1-6, with 7 bases matching TRBD1. This CDR3 has 14 amino acids. V gave up 3 bases and J gave up 6 bases; unmatched junction bases: 5. Germline CDR1 and CDR2: DFQATT and SNEGSKA (reference sequence). The CDR3 protein is CSARQGGGNSPLHF. CDR3 DNA: TGCAGTGCTAGGCAGGGGGGAGGTAATTCACCCCTCCACTTT.